This T cell receptor (beta chain) originates from a study of CD8 T cells in ankylosing spondylitis. The sample holds a few counts of this clonotype. The target antigen is unknown. At one end the junction does not follow the germline gene, possibly because of a read error. CDR1 SSHAT and CDR2 FNYEAQ come from the germline V gene (reference sequence). This CDR3 spans 16 amino acids. Libraries for TCR beta were made by quantitative 5'-RACE with molecular barcodes. In TCRdb, the 5' RACE reads were re-called with MiXCR into one record per CDR3 protein. The sample includes under 850,000 distinct CDR3 sequences, around a fifth of them seen just once. Overall study results and limits: Ankylosing spondylitis blood appeared to be characterized by a TCR beta motif of 7 to 9 highly homologous variants.

The chain is built from TRBV7-7 and TRBJ2-1; maybe TRBD2 (6 bases). This TCR was recovered from a male donor with ankylosing spondylitis. Source material: blood, either unsorted or a sorted T cell fraction (not recorded which). CDR3 DNA sequence: TGTGCTAGCAGCCCGAGGCCAGGGACTTCCTACAATGAGCAGTTCTTC. It codes for CASSPRPGTSYNEQFF.